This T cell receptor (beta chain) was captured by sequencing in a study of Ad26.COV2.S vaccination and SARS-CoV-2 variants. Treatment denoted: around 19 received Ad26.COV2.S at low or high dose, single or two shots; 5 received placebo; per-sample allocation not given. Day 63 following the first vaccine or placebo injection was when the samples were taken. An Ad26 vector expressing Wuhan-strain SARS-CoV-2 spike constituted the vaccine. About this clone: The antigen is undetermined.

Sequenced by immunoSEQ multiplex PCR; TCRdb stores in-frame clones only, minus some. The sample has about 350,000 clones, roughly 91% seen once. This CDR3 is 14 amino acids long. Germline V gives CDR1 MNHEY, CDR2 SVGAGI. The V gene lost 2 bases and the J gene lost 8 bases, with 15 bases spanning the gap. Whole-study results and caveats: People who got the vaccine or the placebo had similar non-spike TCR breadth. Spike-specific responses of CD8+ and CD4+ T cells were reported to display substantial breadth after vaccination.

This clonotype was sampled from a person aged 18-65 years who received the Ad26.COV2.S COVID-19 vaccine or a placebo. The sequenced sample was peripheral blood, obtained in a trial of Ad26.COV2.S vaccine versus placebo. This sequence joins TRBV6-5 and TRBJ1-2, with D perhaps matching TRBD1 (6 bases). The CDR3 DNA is TGTGCCAGCAGTTACCCCCTGGGGGCTGAGGGCTACACCTTC. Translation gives CASSYPLGAEGYTF.